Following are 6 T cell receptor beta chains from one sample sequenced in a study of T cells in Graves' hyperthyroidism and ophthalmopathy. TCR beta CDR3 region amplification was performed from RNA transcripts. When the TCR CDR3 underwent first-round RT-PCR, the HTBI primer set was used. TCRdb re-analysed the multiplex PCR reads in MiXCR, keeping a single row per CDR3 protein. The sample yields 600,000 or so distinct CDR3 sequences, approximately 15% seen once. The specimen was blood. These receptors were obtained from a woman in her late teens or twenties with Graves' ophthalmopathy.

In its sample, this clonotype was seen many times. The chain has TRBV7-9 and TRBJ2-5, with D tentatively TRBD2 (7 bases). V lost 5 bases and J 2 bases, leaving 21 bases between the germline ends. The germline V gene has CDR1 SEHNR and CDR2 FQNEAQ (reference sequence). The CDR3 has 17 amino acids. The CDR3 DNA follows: TGTGCCAGCAGCCCTCACGGATGGGGGGGCTTTCAAGAGACCCAGTACTTC. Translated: CASSPHGWGGFQETQYF.

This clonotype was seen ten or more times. The CDR3 loop reads CASSPLAVEAFF. The CDR3 DNA sequence: TGTGCCAGCAGCCCCCTTGCGGTTGAAGCTTTCTTT. V usage is TRBV7-3 and J usage is TRBJ1-1; D call uncertain. The V end lost 5 bases, the J end lost 7 bases, and 11 bases lay between the germline ends. The germline CDR1 and CDR2 sequences are SGHTA and FQGTGA. CDR3 size: 12 residues.

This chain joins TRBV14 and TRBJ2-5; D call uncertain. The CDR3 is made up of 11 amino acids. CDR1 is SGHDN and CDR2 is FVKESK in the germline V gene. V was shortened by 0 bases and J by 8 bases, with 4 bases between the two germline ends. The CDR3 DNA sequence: TGTGCCAGCAGCCAAGATGTTACCCAGTACTTC. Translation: CASSQDVTQYF. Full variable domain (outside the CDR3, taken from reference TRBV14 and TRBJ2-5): EAGVTQFPSHSVIEKGQTVTLRCDPISGHDNLYWYRRVMGKEIKFLLHFVKESKQDESGMPNNRFLAERTGGTYSTLKVQPAELEDSGVYFCASSQDVTQYFGPGTRLLVL.

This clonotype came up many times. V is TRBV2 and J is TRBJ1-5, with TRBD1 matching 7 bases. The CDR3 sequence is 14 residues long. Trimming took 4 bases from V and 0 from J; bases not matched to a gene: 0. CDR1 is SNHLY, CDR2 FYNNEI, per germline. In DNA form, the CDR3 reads TGTGCCAGCAGTGGGGACAGTAGCAATCAGCCCCAGCATTTT. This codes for CASSGDSSNQPQHF.

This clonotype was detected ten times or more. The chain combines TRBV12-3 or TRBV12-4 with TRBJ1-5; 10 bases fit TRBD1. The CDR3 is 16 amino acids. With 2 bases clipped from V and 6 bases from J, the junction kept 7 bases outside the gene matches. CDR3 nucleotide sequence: TGTGCCAGCAGTTTAACCCAGGACAGGGGGTTTCAGCCCCAGCATTTT. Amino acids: CASSLTQDRGFQPQHF.

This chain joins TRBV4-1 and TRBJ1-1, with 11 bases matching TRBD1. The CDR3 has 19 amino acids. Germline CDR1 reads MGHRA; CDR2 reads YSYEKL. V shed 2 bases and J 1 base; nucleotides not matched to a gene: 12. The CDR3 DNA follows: TGCGCCAGCAGCCAAAGATATTGGACAGGGGGCGCAGAGAACACTGAAGCTTTCTTT. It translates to CASSQRYWTGGAENTEAFF.